The text below deals with one TCR beta chain. This sample stems from a study of blood T cell repertoires in COVID-19. For the study at large: Nucleic acid was either cDNA or gDNA, and it came from T cells, B-cell-depleted T cells, or PBMCs.

Looked up from germline, CDR1 is SGHKS and CDR2 is YYEKEE (reference sequence). After removal of 0 bases from V and 4 bases from J, the junction contained 6 bases not matched to a gene. The CDR3 length is 16 residues. In the original workflow: The assay estimated nucleated cells by amplifying reference gene primers. Measured with immunoSEQ multiplex PCR; TCRdb has only the in-frame clones, and not every one. V and J calls and clone size come straight from that table; D and trimming were deduced from the DNA. The profile shows fewer than 350,000 clones, just over 85% of them singletons. Individuals aged 18 to 89 years were recruited from around 22 US areas. Allocation to cohorts depended on clinical history reported by the participants.

Sequencing input: PBMCs or T cells enriched from blood (not recorded which). The clonotype comes from a woman in her 40s with acute COVID-19. V and J are TRBV5-5 and TRBJ1-1; 10 nucleotides line up with TRBD1. CDR3 coding DNA: TGTGCCAGCAGCTTGGCGGGACAGGGGATCGGCACTGAAGCTTTCTTT. Its translation: CASSLAGQGIGTEAFF.